One and the same sample provided the 5 T cell receptor beta chains below, sequenced in a study of response to subunit inactivated influenza vaccine (dated by TCRdb to the late 2010s). The library relied on RT-PCR. These reads were obtained on an Illumina HiSeq 2500. TCRdb cleaned the public reads at Q25 with fastp, built clones with MiXCR and kept in-frame beta chains. Rows are unified per CDR3 protein, each entry keeping the most common DNA and genes. The sample contains 290,000 or so distinct CDR3 sequences, roughly 20% of them found a single time. The top ten clones comprise around 10% of the sample. The sequencing used PBMCs from blood, collected 21 months after vaccination. These receptors came from a man aged 50 to 69 who received an inactivated influenza vaccine. Donor details come from another sample of the same person, matched by shared clones.

V is TRBV28 and J is TRBJ1-1; 11 nucleotides match TRBD1. The V segment lost 5 bases and the J segment 4 bases; nucleotides outside the gene matches: 6. The V gene's germline CDR1 is MDHEN and CDR2 SYDVKM. CDR3 length: 15 residues. CDR3 coding DNA: TGTGCCAGCAGTCCAACCGGGACAGGGGGCACTGAAGCTTTCTTT. Translation gives CASSPTGTGGTEAFF.

The genes are TRBV24-1 and TRBJ2-1; TRBD2 agrees at 10 bases. V gave up 3 bases and J gave up 9 bases; unmatched junction bases: 4. The CDR3 length is 14 residues. Germline V gives CDR1 KGHDR, CDR2 SFDVKD. DNA of the CDR3: TGTGCCACCAGTGATCCTAGCGGGAGTGTTGAGCAGTTCTTC. Its protein product is CATSDPSGSVEQFF.

The rearrangement uses TRBV19 and TRBJ2-2; either TRBD1 or TRBD2 may supply D (6 bases each). The germline gives CDR1 LNHDA, CDR2 SQIVND (reference sequence). The length of the CDR3 is 17 residues. The V gene lost 6 bases and the J gene lost 0 bases, with 17 bases spanning the gap. In nucleotides, the CDR3 is TGTGCCAGTAGAACGGGGGACATCCCGTCGAACACCGGGGAGCTGTTTTTT. Amino acid sequence: CASRTGDIPSNTGELFF.

This clonotype was seen ten or more times. The V and J genes are TRBV7-2 and TRBJ1-3; the D gene is possibly TRBD1 (5 bases). The CDR3 spans 13 residues. Trimming pared 5 bases from V and 9 bases from J, leaving 14 bases between. Germline-derived CDR1 and CDR2 are SGHTA and FQGNSA. CDR3 sequence: CASSLPDGATIYF. CDR3 in DNA: TGTGCCAGCAGCCTACCAGACGGGGCCACCATATATTTT.

V usage is TRBV6-2 or TRBV6-3 and J usage is TRBJ1-1, with D perhaps matching TRBD1 (6 bases). Germline-derived CDR1 and CDR2 are MNHEY and SVGEGT. The CDR3 extends over 17 amino acids. V lost 2 bases and J lost 0, with 16 bases in between. CDR3 residues: CASSYPVTGRVNTEAFF. The CDR3 DNA is TGTGCCAGCAGTTACCCCGTGACAGGTCGGGTGAACACTGAAGCTTTCTTT.